This T cell receptor beta chain comes out of a study of immune evolution from preneoplasia to lung adenocarcinoma. Repertoires were generated with immunoSEQ multiplex PCR, while TCRdb's copy carries only in-frame clones and drops some. Of just over 4,000 clones detected, 70% to 90% appear once; the ten largest clones hold roughly 3.5%. The V gene lost 10 bases and the J gene lost 2 bases, with 20 bases spanning the gap. The CDR3 sequence is 15 residues long. The V gene's germline CDR1 is MDHEN and CDR2 SYDVKM. Specimen: FFPE minimally invasive lung adenocarcinoma tissue. The chain couples TRBV28 to TRBJ2-5; a weak D match, TRBD1 (7 bases). The sequence was collected from a person aged 65 to 85 with lung adenocarcinoma. CDR3 sequence (DNA): TGTGCCATATCCCAGGGGGGCTCCACTCAAGAGACCCAGTACTTC. It codes for CAISQGGSTQETQYF.